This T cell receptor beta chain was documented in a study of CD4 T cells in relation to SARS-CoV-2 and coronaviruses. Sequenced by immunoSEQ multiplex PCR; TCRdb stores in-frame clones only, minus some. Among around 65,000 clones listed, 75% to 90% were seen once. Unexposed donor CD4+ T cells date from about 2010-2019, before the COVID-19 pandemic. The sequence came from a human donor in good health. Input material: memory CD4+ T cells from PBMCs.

CDR3 loop: CAWGSEKLFF. As DNA, the CDR3 is TGTGCCTGGGGCAGTGAAAAACTGTTTTTT. This chain uses TRBV30 with TRBJ1-4; D ambiguous. Germline lookup yields CDR1 GTSNPN and CDR2 SVGIG (reference sequence). Trimming cost V 5 bases and J 7 bases, with 5 bases left between them. The CDR3 runs to 10 residues.